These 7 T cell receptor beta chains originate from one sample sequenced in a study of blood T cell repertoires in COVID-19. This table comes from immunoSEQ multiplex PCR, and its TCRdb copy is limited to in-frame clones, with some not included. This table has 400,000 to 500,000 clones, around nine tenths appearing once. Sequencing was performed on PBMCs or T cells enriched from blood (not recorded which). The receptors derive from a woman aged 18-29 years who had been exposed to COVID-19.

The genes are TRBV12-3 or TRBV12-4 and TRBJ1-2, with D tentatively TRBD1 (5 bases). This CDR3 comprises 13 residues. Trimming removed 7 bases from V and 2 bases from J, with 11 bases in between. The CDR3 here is CASTLQENYGYTF. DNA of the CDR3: TGTGCCAGCACCCTACAGGAGAACTATGGCTACACCTTC.

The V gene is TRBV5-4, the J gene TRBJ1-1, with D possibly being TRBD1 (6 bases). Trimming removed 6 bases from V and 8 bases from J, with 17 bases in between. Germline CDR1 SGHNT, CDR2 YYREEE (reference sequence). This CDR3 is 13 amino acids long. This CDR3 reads CASNNRQGREAFF. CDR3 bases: TGTGCCAGCAACAACCGGCAGGGGCGGGAAGCTTTCTTT. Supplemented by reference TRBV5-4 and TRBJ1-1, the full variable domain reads ETGVTQSPTHLIKTRGQQVTLRCSSQSGHNTVSWYQQALGQGPQFIFQYYREEENGRGNFPPRFSGLQFPNYSSELNVNALELDDSALYLCASNNRQGREAFFGQGTRLTVV.

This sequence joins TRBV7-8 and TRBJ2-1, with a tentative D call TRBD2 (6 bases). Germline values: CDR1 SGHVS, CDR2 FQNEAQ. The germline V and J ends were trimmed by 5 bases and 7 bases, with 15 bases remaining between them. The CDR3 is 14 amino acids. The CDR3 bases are TGTGCCAGCAGCCAACACGCCCGGGGGAATGAGCAGTTCTTC. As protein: CASSQHARGNEQFF.

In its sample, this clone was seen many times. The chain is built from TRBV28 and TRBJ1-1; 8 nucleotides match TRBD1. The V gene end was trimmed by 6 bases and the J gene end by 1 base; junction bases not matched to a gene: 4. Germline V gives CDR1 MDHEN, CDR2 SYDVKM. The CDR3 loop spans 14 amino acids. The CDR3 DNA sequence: TGTGCCAGCAGCCCCGGGACAGGGAACACTGAAGCTTTCTTT. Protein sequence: CASSPGTGNTEAFF. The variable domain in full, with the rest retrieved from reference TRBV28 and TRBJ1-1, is DVKVTQSSRYLVKRTGEKVFLECVQDMDHENMFWYRQDPGLGLRLIYFSYDVKMKEKGDIPEGYSVSREKKERFSLILESASTNQTSMYLCASSPGTGNTEAFFGQGTRLTVV.

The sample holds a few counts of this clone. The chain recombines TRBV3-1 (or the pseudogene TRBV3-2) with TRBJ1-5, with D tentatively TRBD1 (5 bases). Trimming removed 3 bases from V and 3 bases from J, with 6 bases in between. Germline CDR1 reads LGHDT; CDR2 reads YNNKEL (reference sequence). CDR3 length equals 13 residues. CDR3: CASSQGPNQPQHF. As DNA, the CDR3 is TGTGCCAGCAGCCAGGGGCCCAATCAGCCCCAGCATTTT.

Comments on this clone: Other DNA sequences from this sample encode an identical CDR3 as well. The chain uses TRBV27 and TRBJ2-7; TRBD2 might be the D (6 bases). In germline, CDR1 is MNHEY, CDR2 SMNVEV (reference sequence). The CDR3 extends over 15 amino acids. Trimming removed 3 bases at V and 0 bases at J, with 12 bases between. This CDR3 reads CASSLSGGSSYEQYF. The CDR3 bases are TGTGCCAGCAGTTTGAGCGGAGGGAGCTCCTACGAGCAGTACTTC.

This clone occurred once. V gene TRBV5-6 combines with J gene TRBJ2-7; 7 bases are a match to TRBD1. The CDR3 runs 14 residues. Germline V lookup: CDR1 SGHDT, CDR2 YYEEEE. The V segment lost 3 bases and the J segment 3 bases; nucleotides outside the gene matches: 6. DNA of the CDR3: TGTGCCAGCAGCTGGGACAGATCAGGCTACGAGCAGTACTTC. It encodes CASSWDRSGYEQYF.